The rows below give T cell receptor beta chains drawn from one sample of a study of cytomegalovirus exposure and HLA in healthy donors. The repertoire was sequenced with immunoSEQ multiplex PCR; TCRdb's copy has only in-frame clones and lacks some. The sample shows around 160,000 clones, roughly 79% of them seen only once. The sample taken for sequencing was PBMCs. These receptors originate from a woman in her thirties or forties in good health and CMV-seropositive. CDR3s include the opening cysteine and the closing phenylalanine or tryptophan. Not all rows give a size; the values are once, few, many and, for expanded clones, a class.

clone_size,j_call,v_call,cdr3_aa
-,TRBJ2-5,TRBV4-1,CASSLRDSYQETQYF
few,TRBJ1-1,TRBV10-3,CATMDGGQTEAFF
-,TRBJ2-2,TRBV29-1,CSVVYTGELFF
-,TRBJ2-5,TRBV9,CASSPGAGETQYF
few,TRBJ2-1,TRBV9,CASSVVPAGGISYDNEQFF
-,TRBJ2-2,TRBV2,CASRDLDKNTGELFF
-,TRBJ2-7,TRBV7-9,CSSSLDSGTKSYEQYF
-,TRBJ2-1,TRBV29-1,CSADFSYNEQFF
-,TRBJ1-4,TRBV19,CASSKQLNGEKLFF
-,TRBJ2-1,TRBV4-1,CASRDDLAGGDYEQFF
-,TRBJ1-3,TRBV7-9,CSSSPLPVRGAGNTIYF
-,TRBJ2-1,TRBV5-1,CASSLDSYNEQFF
-,TRBJ1-2,TRBV18,CASSPPNRGQSGYTF
-,TRBJ1-1,TRBV5-1,CASSPGQGLLNTEAFF
-,TRBJ1-2,TRBV7-3,CASSFGGDYGYTF